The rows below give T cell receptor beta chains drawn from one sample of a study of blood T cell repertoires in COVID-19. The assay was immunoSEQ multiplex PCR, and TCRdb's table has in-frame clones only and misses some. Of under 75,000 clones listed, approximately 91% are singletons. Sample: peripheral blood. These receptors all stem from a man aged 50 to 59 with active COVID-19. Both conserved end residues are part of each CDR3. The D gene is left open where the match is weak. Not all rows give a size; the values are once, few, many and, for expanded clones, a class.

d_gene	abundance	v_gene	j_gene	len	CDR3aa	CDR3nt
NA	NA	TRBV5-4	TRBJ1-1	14	CATDPQGLNTEAFF	TGTGCCACCGACCCTCAGGGTTTGAACACTGAAGCTTTCTTT
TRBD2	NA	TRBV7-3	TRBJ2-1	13	CASSMSGGDEQFF	TGTGCCAGCAGCATGAGCGGGGGAGATGAGCAGTTCTTC
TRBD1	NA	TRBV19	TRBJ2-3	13	CASSMTGVDTQYF	TGTGCCAGTAGTATGACAGGGGTCGATACGCAGTATTTT
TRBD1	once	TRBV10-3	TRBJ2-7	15	CAIKGMGTGRVEQYF	TGTGCCATCAAGGGGATGGGGACAGGGAGAGTCGAGCAGTACTTC
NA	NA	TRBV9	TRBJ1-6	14	CASSVEQTNSPLHF	TGTGCCAGCAGCGTAGAACAGACCAATTCACCCCTCCACTTT
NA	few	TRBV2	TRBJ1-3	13	CASRSEAGNTIYF	TGTGCCAGCAGGTCCGAGGCTGGAAACACCATATATTTT
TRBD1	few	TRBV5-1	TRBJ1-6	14	CASSLGQGGSPLHF	TGCGCCAGCAGCCTGGGACAGGGCGGTTCACCCCTCCACTTT
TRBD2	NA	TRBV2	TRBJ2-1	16	CAGTRTSGGRRGEQFF	TGTGCCGGAACCCGGACTAGCGGGGGCCGCCGGGGTGAGCAGTTCTTC
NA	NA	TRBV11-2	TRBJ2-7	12	CASSDSSYEQYF	TGTGCCAGCAGCGACAGCTCCTACGAGCAGTACTTC
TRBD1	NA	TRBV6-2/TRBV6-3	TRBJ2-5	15	CASSQGTGGQETQYF	TGTGCCAGCAGCCAGGGGACAGGGGGACAAGAGACCCAGTACTTC
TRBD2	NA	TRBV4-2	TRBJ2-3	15	CASSPGLAGTDTQYF	TGTGCCAGCAGCCCGGGCCTAGCGGGCACAGATACGCAGTATTTT
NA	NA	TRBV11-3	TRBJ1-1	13	CASSPFRATEAFF	TGTGCCAGCAGCCCCTTCAGGGCTACTGAAGCTTTCTTT
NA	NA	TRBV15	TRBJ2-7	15	CATSRERGPFYEQYF	TGTGCCACCAGCAGAGAGCGGGGGCCTTTCTACGAGCAGTACTTC
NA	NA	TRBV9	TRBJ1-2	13	CASSDESNYGYTF	TGTGCCAGCAGCGACGAGAGTAACTATGGCTACACCTTC
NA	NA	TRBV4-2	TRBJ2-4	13	CASSFNRENIQYF	TGTGCCAGCAGCTTCAACAGGGAAAACATTCAGTACTTC
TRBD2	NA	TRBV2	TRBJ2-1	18	CASSGTSGGFIWRNEQFF	TGTGCCAGCAGTGGGACTAGCGGGGGATTCATCTGGCGCAATGAGCAGTTCTTC
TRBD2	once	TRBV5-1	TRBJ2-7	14	CASSWPSGSYEQYF	TGCGCCAGCAGCTGGCCTAGCGGATCCTACGAGCAGTACTTC
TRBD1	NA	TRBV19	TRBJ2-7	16	CASSIFGGQGIYEQYF	TGTGCCAGTAGTATTTTTGGGGGACAGGGTATTTACGAGCAGTACTTC
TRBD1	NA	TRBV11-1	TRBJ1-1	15	CASSLVMGTEFEAFF	TGTGCCAGCAGCTTAGTAATGGGGACAGAGTTTGAAGCTTTCTTT
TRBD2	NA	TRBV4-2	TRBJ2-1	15	CASSQQRGGRNEQFF	TGTGCCAGCAGCCAGCAGCGGGGGGGCCGCAATGAGCAGTTCTTC
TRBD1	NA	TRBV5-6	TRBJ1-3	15	CASSLDWTGRNTIYF	TGTGCCAGCAGCTTGGATTGGACAGGGAGGAACACCATATATTTT
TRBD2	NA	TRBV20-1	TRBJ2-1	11	CSAAGGLEQFF	TGCAGTGCTGCGGGGGGACTAGAGCAGTTCTTC
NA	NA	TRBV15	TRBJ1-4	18	CATSRGAWGGAVSEKLFF	TGTGCCACCAGCAGAGGGGCCTGGGGCGGAGCTGTTAGTGAAAAACTGTTTTTT
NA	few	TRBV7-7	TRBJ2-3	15	CASSLGTSLSDTQYF	TGTGCTAGCAGCTTAGGGACATCGTTATCAGATACGCAGTATTTT
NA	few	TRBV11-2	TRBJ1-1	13	CASSTAPNTEAFF	TGTGCCAGCAGTACAGCCCCGAACACTGAAGCTTTCTTT